This section outlines one T cell receptor (beta chain) sequence together with its context. The antigen is undetermined. The source of the sample is a study of T cell responses to AZD1222 COVID-19 vaccine. Study results and limitations: Elevations in Spike-specific TCR breadth and depth followed administration of two AZD1222 doses.

There are 11 residues in the CDR3. The V gene lost 1 base and the J gene lost 5 bases, with 3 bases spanning the gap. Per germline, CDR1 LGHDT and CDR2 YNNKEL (reference sequence). Measured with immunoSEQ multiplex PCR; TCRdb has only the in-frame clones, and not every one. The table has 98,000 or so clones, 88% seen once; the top ten hold about 8.7%. This receptor was taken from an adult in good health. The sequences come from peripheral blood, collected on day 0 of AZD1222 vaccination. The chain uses TRBV3-1 (or the pseudogene TRBV3-2) and TRBJ2-7; no clear D. The CDR3 loop is CASSQVNEQYF. CDR3 DNA: TGTGCCAGCAGCCAAGTCAACGAGCAGTACTTC.